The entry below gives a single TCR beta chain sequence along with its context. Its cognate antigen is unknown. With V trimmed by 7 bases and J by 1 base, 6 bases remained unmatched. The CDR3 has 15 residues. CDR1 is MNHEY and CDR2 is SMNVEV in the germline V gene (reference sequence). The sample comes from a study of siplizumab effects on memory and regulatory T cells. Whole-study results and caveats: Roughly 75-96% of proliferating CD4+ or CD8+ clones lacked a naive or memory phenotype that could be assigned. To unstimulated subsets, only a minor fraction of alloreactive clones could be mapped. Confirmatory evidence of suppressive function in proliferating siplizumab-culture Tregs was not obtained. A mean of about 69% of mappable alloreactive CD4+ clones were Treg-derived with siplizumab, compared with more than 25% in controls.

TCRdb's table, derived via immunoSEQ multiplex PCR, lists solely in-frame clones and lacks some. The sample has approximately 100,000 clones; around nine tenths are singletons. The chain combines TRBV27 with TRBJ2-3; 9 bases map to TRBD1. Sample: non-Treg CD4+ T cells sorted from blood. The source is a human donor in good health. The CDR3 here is CASTDRGLRTDTQYF. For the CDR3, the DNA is TGTGCCAGCACGGACAGGGGACTTCGCACAGATACGCAGTATTTT.